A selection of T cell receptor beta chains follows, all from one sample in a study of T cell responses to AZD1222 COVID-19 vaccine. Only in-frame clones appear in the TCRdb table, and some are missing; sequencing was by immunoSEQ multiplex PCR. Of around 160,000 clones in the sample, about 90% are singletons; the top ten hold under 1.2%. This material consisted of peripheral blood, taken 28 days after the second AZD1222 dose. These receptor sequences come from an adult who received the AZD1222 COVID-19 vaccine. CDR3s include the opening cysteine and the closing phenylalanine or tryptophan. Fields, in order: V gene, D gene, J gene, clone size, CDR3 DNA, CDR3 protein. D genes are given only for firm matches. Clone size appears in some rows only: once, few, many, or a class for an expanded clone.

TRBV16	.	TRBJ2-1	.	TGTGCCAGCAGCCCCCGTACGAATGAGCAGTTCTTC	CASSPRTNEQFF
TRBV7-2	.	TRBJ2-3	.	TGTGCCAGCAGCTTAGCGGGGGGGCCTAGCACAGATACGCAGTATTTT	CASSLAGGPSTDTQYF
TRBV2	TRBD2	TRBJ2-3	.	TGTGCCAGCAGAGCCTGGACTAGCGGGGTAGATACGCAGTATTTT	CASRAWTSGVDTQYF
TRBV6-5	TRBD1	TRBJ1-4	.	TGTGCCAGCAGTTTTTTCGGACAGGCCCGGGAAAAACTGTTTTTT	CASSFFGQAREKLFF
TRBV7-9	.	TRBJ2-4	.	TGTGCCAGCAGCTTAATTTTCGGGGCCCAAAACATTCAGTACTTC	CASSLIFGAQNIQYF
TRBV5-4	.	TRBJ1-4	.	TGTGCCAGCAGCTTAGACAGCCATAATGAAAAACTGTTTTTT	CASSLDSHNEKLFF
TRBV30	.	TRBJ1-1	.	TGTGCCTGGAGTCCTGGGGGGAAAGCTTTCTTT	CAWSPGGKAFF
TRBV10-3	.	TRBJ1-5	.	TGTGCCACCGCAAACGGGGGGCCACCCCAGCATTTT	CATANGGPPQHF
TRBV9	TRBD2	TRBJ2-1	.	TGTGCCAGCAGCGTAGTGGCGGGGGAGGTAAATGAGCAGTTCTTC	CASSVVAGEVNEQFF
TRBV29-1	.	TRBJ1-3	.	TGCAGCGTTGAAAGACGTGTTGGAAACACCATATATTTT	CSVERRVGNTIYF
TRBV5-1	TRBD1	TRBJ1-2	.	TGCGCCAGCAGCTTACAGGGGGAGGCCTCGTTTGATGGCTACACCTTC	CASSLQGEASFDGYTF
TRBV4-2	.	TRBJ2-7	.	TGTGCCAGCAGCCAAAGTCGAAGGGGTCACGAGCAGTACTTC	CASSQSRRGHEQYF
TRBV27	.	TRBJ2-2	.	TGTGCCAGCAGTCCACCTCCCCATAACACCGGGGAGCTGTTTTTT	CASSPPPHNTGELFF
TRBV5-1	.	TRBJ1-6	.	TGCGCCAGCAGCTTGGTATACCAGAGGGAACCCCTCCACTTT	CASSLVYQREPLHF
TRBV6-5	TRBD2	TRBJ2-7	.	TGTGCCAGCAGCCGGGGAGGGTGGGACGAGCAGTACTTC	CASSRGGWDEQYF
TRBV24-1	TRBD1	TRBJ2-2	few	TGTGCCACCAGTACGGACAGGGACACCGGGGAGCTGTTTTTT	CATSTDRDTGELFF
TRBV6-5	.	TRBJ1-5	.	TGTGCCAGCAGTTACTCGTATCGAGGGAACAATCAGCCCCAGCATTTT	CASSYSYRGNNQPQHF
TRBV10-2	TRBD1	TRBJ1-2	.	TGCGCCAGCAGTGGGGGACAGGGAGCTTCCTATGGCTACACCTTC	CASSGGQGASYGYTF
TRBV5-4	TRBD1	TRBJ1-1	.	TGTGCCAGCAGGTCGGACAGGGGGCTCAAGTTATCTGAAGCTTTCTTT	CASRSDRGLKLSEAFF
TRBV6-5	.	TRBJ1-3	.	TGTGCCAGCAGTCGAACGACCTCTGGAAACACCATATATTTT	CASSRTTSGNTIYF
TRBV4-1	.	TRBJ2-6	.	TGCGCCAGCAGACAAGAAGGGACGGACTCCCGTCGCTCTGGGGCCAACGTCCTGACTTTC	CASRQEGTDSRRSGANVLTF
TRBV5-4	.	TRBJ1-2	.	TGTGCCAGCAGCCCGGGGTATCTCTCCCTGCGGTATGGCTACACCTTC	CASSPGYLSLRYGYTF
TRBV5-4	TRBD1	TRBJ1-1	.	TGTGCCAGTTCTGACAGGGGGAACACTGAAGCTTTCTTT	CASSDRGNTEAFF
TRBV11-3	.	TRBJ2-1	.	TGTGCCAGCAGCTTAAATTTCGGCAATGAGCAGTTCTTC	CASSLNFGNEQFF
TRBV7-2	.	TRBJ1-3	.	TGTGCCAGCAGCTTAGGTCCCTCTGGAAACACCATATATTTT	CASSLGPSGNTIYF
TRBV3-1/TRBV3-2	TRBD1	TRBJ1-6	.	TGTGCCAGCAGCCAAAAGGGACAGGGGAATTCACCCCTCCACTTT	CASSQKGQGNSPLHF
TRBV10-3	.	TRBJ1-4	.	TGTGCCATCAGTGAGAGGGGGAGGGCTAATGAAAAACTGTTTTTT	CAISERGRANEKLFF
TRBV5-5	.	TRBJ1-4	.	TGTGCCAGCAGTTCTGGGGCGACTAATGAAAAACTGTTTTTT	CASSSGATNEKLFF